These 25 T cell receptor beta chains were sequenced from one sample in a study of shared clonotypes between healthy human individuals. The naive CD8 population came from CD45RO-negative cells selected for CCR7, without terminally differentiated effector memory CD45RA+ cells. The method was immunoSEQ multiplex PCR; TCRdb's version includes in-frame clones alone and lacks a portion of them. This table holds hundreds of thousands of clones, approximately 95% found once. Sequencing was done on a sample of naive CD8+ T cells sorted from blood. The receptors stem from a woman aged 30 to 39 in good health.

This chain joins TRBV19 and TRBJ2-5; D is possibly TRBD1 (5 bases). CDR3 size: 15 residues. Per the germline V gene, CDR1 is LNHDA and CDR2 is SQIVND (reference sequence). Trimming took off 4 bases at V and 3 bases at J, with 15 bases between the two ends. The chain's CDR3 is CASSTRTIEKETQYF. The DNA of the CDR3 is TGTGCCAGTAGTACTAGGACAATAGAGAAAGAGACCCAGTACTTC.

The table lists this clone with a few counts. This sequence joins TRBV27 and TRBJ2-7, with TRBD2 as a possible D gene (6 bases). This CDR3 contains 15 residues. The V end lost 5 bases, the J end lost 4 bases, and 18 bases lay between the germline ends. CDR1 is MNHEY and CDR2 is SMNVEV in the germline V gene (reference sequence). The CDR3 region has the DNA TGTGCCAGCAGTGTGGAGGGCAGATGGGGATACGAGCAGTACTTC. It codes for CASSVEGRWGYEQYF.

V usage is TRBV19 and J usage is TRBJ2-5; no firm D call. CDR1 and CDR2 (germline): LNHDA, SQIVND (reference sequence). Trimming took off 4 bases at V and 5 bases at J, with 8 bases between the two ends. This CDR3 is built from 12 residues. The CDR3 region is CASSSMHETQYF. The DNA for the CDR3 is TGTGCCAGTAGTAGCATGCACGAGACCCAGTACTTC.

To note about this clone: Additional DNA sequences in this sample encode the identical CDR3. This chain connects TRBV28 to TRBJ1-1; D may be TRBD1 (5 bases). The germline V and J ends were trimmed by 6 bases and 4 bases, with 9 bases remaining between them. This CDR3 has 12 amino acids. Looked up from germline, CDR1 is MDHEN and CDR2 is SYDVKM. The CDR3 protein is CASSPGGTEAFF. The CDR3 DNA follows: TGTGCCAGCAGCCCTGGGGGCACTGAAGCTTTCTTT.

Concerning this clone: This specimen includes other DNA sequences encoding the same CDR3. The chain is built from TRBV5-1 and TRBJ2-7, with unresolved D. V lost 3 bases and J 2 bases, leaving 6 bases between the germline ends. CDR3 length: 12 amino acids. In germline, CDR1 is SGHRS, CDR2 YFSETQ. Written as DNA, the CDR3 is TGCGCCAGCAGCTCCGATGCCTACGAGCAGTACTTC. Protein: CASSSDAYEQYF. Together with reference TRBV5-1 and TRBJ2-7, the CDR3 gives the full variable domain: KAGVTQTPRYLIKTRGQQVTLSCSPISGHRSVSWYQQTPGQGLQFLFEYFSETQRNKGNFPGRFSGRQFSNSRSEMNVSTLELGDSALYLCASSSDAYEQYFGPGTRLTVT.

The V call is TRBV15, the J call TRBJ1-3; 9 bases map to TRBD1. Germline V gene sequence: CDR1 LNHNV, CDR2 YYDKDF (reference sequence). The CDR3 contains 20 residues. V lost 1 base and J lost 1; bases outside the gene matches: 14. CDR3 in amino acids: CATSRVGFGTGKRSGNTIYF. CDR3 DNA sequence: TGTGCCACCAGCAGAGTAGGGTTTGGGACAGGGAAGCGTTCTGGAAACACCATATATTTT.

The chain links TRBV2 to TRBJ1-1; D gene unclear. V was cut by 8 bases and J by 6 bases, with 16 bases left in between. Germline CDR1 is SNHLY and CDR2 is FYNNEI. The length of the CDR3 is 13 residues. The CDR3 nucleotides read TGTGCCAGCTGGGGTGACGATACCCCTGAAGCTTTCTTT. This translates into CASWGDDTPEAFF.

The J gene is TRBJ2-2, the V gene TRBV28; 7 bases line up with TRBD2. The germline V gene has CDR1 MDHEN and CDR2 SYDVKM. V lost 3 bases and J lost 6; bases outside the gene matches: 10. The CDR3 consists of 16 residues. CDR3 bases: TGTGCCAGCAGTTTGTGGACTAGGAGCTTTTCCGGGGAGCTGTTTTTT. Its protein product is CASSLWTRSFSGELFF.

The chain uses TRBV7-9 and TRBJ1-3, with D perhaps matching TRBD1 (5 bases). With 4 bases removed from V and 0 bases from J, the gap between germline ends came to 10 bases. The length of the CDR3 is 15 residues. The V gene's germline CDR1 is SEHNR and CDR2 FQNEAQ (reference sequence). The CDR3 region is CASSWGGISGNTIYF. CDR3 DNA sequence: TGTGCCAGCAGCTGGGGGGGGATCTCTGGAAACACCATATATTTT.

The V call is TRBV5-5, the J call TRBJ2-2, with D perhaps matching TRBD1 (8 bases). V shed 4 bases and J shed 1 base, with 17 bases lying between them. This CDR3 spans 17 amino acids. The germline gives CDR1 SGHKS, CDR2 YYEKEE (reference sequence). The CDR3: CASSRQGREGNTGELFF. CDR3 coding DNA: TGTGCCAGCAGCCGACAGGGGAGGGAGGGGAACACCGGGGAGCTGTTTTTT.

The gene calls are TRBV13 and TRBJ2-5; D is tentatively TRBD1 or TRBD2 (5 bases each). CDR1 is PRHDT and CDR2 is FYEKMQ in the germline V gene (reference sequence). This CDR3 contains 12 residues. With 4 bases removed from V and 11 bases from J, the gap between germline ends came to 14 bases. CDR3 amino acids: CASSSLEGPQYF. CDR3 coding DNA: TGTGCCAGCAGCTCACTCGAGGGACCGCAGTACTTC.

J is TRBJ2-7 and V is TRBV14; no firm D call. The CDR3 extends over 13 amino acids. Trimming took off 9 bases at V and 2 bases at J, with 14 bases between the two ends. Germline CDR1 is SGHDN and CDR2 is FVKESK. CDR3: CARTRTDAYEQYF. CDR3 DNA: TGTGCCAGGACCAGAACAGACGCCTACGAGCAGTACTTC.

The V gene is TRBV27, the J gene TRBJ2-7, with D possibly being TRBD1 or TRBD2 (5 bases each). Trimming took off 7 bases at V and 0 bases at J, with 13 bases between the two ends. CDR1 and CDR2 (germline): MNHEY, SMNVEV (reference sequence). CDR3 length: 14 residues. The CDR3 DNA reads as TGTGCCAGCAATAGGGGACCCAGCTCCTACGAGCAGTACTTC. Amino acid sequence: CASNRGPSSYEQYF.

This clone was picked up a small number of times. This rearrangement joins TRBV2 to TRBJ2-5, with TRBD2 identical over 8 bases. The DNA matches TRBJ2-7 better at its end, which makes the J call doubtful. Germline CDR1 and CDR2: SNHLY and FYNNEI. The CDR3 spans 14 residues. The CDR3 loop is CASSETSGSYEQYF. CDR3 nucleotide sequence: TGTGCCAGCAGTGAAACTAGCGGATCCTACGAGCAGTACTTC.

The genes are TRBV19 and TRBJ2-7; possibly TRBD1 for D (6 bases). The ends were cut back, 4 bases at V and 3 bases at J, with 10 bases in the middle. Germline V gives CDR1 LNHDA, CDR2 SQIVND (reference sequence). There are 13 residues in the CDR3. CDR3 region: CASSTGTNYEQYF. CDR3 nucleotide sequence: TGTGCCAGTAGTACCGGGACAAACTACGAGCAGTACTTC.

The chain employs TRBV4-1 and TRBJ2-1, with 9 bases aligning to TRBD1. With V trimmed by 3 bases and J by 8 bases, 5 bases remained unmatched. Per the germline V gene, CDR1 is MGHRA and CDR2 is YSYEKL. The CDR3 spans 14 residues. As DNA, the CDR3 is TGCGCCAGCAGCCATCGGGACAGGGAGGATGAGCAGTTCTTC. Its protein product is CASSHRDREDEQFF.

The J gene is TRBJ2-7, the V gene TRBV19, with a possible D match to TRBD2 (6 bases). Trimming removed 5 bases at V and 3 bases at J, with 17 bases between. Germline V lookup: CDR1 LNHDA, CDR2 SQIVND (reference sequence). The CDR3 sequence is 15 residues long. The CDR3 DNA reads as TGTGCCAGTAGTTGGGGCGGGGATTCGGTCTACGAGCAGTACTTC. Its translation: CASSWGGDSVYEQYF. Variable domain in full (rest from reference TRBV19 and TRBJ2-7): DGGITQSPKYLFRKEGQNVTLSCEQNLNHDAMYWYRQDPGQGLRLIYYSQIVNDFQKGDIAEGYSVSREKKESFPLTVTSAQKNPTAFYLCASSWGGDSVYEQYFGPGTRLTVT.

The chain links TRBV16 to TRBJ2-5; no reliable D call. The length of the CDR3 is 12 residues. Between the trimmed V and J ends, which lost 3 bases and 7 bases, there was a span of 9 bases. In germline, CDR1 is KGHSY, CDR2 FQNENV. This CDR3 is CASSHLLATQYF. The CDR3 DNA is TGTGCCAGCAGCCACCTGCTCGCGACCCAGTACTTC.

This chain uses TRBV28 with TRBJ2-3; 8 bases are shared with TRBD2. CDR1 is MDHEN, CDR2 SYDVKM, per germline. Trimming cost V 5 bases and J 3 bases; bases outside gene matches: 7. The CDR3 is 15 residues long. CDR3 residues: CASSLSGIETDTQYF. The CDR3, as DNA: TGTGCCAGCAGTCTTAGCGGGATTGAGACAGATACGCAGTATTTT.

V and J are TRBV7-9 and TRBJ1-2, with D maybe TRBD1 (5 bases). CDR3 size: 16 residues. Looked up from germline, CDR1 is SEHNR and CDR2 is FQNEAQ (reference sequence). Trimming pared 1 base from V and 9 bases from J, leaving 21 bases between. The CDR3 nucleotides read TGTGCCAGCAGCTTAGGGAGCGGGGGTCCTGTGATTAGCTACACCTTC. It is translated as CASSLGSGGPVISYTF. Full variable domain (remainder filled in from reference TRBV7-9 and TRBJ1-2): DTGVSQNPRHKITKRGQNVTFRCDPISEHNRLYWYRQTLGQGPEFLTYFQNEAQLEKSRLLSDRFSAERPKGSFSTLEIQRTEQGDSAMYLCASSLGSGGPVISYTFGSGTRLTVV.

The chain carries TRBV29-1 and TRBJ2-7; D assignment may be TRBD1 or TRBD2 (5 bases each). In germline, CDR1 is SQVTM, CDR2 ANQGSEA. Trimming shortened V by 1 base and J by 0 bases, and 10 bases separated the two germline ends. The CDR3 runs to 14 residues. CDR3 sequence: CSVEGGSHSYEQYF. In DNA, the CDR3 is TGCAGCGTTGAAGGGGGGTCCCACTCCTACGAGCAGTACTTC.

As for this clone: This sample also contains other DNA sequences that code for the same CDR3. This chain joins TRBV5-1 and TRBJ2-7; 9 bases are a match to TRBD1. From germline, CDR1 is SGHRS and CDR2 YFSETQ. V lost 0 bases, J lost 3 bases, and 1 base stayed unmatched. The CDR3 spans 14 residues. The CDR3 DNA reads TGCGCCAGCAGCTTGGCGGGACAGGGCTACGAGCAGTACTTC. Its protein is CASSLAGQGYEQYF.

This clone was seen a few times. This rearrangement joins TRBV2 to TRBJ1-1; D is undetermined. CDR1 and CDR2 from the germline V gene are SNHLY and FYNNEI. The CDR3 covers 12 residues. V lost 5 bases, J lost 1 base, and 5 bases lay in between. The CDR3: CASSRTNTEAFF. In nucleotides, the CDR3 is TGTGCCAGCAGTAGGACGAACACTGAAGCTTTCTTT.

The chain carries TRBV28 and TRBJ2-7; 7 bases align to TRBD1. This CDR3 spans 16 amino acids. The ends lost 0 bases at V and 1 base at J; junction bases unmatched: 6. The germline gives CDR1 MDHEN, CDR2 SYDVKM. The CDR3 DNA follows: TGTGCCAGCAGTTTATGGCTACAGGGGTCGTCCTACGAGCAGTACTTC. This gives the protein CASSLWLQGSSYEQYF.

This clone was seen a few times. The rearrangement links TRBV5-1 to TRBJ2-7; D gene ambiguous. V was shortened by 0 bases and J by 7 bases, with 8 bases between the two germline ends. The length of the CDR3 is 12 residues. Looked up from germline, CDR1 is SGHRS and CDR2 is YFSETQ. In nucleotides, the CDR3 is TGCGCCAGCAGCTTGGGCTCCAGTGAGCAGTACTTC. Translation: CASSLGSSEQYF.